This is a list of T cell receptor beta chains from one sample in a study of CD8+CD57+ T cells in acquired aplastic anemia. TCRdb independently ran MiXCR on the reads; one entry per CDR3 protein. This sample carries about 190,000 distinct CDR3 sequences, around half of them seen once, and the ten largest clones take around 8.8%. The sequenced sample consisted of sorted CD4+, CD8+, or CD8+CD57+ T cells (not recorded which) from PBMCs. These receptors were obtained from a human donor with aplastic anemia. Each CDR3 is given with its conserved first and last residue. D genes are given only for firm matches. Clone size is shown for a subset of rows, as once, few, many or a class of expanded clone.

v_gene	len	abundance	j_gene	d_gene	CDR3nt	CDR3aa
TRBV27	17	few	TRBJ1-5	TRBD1	TGTGCCAGCAGGGAGAACAGGGGGCGGTTTTTTAATCAGCCCCAGCATTTT	CASRENRGRFFNQPQHF
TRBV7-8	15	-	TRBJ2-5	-	TGTGCCAGCAGCTTAGACCCAGGGGGGCAAGAGACCCAGTACTTC	CASSLDPGGQETQYF
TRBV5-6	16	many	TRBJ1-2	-	TGTGCCAGCAGCAGACAGCCCAACACTCCTAACTATGGCTACACCTTC	CASSRQPNTPNYGYTF
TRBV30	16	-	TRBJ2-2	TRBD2	TGTGCCTGCGCCGGGACTAGCCTCTGGGGCACCGGGGAGCTGTTTTTT	CACAGTSLWGTGELFF
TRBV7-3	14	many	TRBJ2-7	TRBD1	TGTGCCAGCAGCCCAGGGACAGTCTCCTACGAGCAGTACTTC	CASSPGTVSYEQYF
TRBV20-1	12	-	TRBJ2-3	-	TGCAGTGCTAGAGGACAGACAGATACGCAGTATTTT	CSARGQTDTQYF
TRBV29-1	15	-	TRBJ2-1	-	TGCAGCGTGACCGGACCGGGACCCAGGATCAATGAGCAGTTCTTC	CSVTGPGPRINEQFF
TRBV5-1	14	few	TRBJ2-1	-	TGCGCCAGCAGCGATGAAATATCCTACAATGAGCAGTTCTTC	CASSDEISYNEQFF
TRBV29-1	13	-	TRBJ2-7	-	TGCAGCGTTGGTCTCCAGACTCCCGGCGAGCAGTACTTC	CSVGLQTPGEQYF
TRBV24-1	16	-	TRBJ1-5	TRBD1	TGTGCCACCAGTGACACCAACAGGGGGCGAGCTCAGCCCCAGCATTTT	CATSDTNRGRAQPQHF
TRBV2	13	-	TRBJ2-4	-	TGTGCCAGCAGTGGCCGGACTGGAAACATTCAGTACTTC	CASSGRTGNIQYF